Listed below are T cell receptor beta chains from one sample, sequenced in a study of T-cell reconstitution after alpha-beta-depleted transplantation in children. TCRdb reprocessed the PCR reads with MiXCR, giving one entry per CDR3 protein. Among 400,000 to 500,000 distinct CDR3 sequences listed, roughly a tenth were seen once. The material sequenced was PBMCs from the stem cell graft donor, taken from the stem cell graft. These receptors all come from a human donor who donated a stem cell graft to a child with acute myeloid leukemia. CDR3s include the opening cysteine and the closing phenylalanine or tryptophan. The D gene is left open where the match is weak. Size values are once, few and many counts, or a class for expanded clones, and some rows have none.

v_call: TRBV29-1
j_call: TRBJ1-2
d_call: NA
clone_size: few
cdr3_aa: CSVGGFNYGYTF
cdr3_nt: TGCAGCGTTGGAGGGTTTAACTATGGCTACACCTTC

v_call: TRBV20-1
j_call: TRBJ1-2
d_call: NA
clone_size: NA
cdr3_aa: CSAPARGRHSNYGYTF
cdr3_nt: TGCAGTGCCCCAGCGCGGGGGCGCCATAGTAACTATGGCTACACCTTC

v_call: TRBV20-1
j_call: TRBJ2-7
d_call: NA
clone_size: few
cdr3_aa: CSARVASEQYF
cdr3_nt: TGCAGTGCTAGAGTGGCGTCCGAGCAGTACTTC

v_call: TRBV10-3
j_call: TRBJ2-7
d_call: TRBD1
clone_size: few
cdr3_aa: CAITPTGGYEQYF
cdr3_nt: TGTGCCATCACCCCGACAGGGGGCTACGAGCAGTACTTC

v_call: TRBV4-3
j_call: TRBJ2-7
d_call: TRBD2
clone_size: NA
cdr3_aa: CASSQEFIWTRSYEQYF
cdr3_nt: TGCGCCAGCAGCCAAGAATTCATCTGGACTAGATCCTACGAGCAGTACTTC

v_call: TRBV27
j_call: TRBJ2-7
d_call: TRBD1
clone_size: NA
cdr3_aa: CASSPPQGQGILEQYF
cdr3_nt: TGTGCCAGCAGTCCACCCCAGGGACAGGGGATTCTCGAGCAGTACTTC

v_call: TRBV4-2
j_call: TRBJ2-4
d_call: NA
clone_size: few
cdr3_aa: CASSHRQLDIQYF
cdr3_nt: TGTGCCAGCAGCCATCGACAGTTGGACATTCAGTACTTC

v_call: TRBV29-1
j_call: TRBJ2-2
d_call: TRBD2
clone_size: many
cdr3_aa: CSVAGTSGTGELFF
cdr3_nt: TGCAGCGTTGCGGGGACTAGCGGCACCGGGGAGCTGTTTTTT

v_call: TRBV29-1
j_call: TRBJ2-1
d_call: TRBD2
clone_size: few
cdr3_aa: CSAPGGDEQFF
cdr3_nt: TGCAGCGCTCCGGGAGGGGATGAGCAGTTCTTC

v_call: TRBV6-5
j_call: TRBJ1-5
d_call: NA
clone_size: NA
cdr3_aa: CASSYVPTQYSNQPQHF
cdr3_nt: TGTGCCAGCAGTTATGTCCCGACCCAGTATAGCAATCAGCCCCAGCATTTT

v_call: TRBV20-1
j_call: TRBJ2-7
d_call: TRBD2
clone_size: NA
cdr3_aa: CSATPGLAYEQYF
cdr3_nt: TGCAGTGCTACGCCCGGACTAGCTTACGAGCAGTACTTC

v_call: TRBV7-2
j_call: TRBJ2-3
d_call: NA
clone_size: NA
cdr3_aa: CASRRQGSRADTQYF
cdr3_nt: TGTGCCAGCAGACGTCAGGGGAGTAGGGCAGATACGCAGTATTTT

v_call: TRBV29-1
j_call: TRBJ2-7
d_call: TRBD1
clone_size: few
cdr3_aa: CSVIETGADEQYF
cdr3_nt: TGCAGCGTTATCGAGACAGGGGCCGACGAGCAGTACTTC

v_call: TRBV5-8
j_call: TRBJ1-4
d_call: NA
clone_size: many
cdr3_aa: CASSLGQGMGEKLFF
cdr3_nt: TGTGCCAGCAGCTTGGGGCAGGGGATGGGAGAAAAACTGTTTTTT

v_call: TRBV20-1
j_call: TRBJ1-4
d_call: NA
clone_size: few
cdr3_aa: CSARIRVWEKLFF
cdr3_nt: TGCAGTGCTAGAATCAGGGTATGGGAAAAACTGTTTTTT

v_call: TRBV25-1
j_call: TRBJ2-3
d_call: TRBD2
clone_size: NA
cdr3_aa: CASSPSGGAWTDTQYF
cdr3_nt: TGTGCCAGCAGCCCTAGCGGGGGGGCATGGACAGATACGCAGTATTTT

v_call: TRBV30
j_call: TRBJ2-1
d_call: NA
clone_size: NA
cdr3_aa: CAWSVMRDYNEQFF
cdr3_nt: TGTGCCTGGAGTGTTATGCGGGACTACAATGAGCAGTTCTTC

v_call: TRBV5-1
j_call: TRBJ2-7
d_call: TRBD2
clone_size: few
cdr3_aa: CASSLGRREAEQYF
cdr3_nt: TGCGCCAGCAGCTTGGGGAGGCGGGAGGCCGAGCAGTACTTC

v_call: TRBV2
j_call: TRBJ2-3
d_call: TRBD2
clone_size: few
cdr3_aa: CAICFKTGTSGTTDTQYF
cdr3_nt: TGTGCCATCTGTTTTAAGACGGGGACTAGCGGGACCACAGATACGCAGTATTTT

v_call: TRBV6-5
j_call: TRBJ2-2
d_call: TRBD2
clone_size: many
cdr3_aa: CASSLAGSNTGELFF
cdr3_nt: TGTGCCAGCAGTTTAGCGGGTTCGAACACCGGGGAGCTGTTTTTT

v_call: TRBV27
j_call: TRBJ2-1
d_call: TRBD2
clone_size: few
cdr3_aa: CASSLGAGGPPHSYNEQFF
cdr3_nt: TGTGCCAGCAGTTTAGGCGCGGGAGGGCCCCCACACTCCTACAATGAGCAGTTCTTC

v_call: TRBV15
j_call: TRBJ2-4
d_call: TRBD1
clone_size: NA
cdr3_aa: CATSTRTGGNIQYF
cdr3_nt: TGTGCCACCAGCACAAGGACAGGGGGCAACATTCAGTACTTC

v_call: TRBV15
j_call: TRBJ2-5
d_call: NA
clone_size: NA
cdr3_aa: CATSSKTVYQETQYF
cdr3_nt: TGTGCCACCAGCAGCAAGACAGTGTACCAAGAGACCCAGTACTTC

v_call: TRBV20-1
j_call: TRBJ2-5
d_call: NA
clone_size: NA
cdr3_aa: CSAEEGRETQYF
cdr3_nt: TGCAGTGCTGAGGAGGGCCGGGAGACCCAGTACTTC

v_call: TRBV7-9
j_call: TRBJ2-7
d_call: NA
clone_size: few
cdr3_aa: CASNLDSYEQYF
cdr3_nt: TGTGCCAGCAACTTGGACAGCTACGAGCAGTACTTC

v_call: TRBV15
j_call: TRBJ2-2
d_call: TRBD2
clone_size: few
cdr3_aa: CATSWASGRALGELFF
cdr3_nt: TGTGCCACCAGCTGGGCGAGCGGGAGGGCCCTCGGGGAGCTGTTTTTT

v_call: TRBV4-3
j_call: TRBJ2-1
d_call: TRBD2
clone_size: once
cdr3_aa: CASSQDLLAGGGGNEQFF
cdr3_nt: TGCGCCAGCAGCCAAGATCTACTAGCGGGAGGTGGAGGTAATGAGCAGTTCTTC

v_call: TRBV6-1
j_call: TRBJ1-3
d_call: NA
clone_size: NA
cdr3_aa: CASSDAGPPANTIYF
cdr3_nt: TGTGCCAGCAGTGACGCCGGGCCGCCCGCGAACACCATATATTTT

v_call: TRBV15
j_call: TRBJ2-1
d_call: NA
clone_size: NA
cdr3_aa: CATSRDWVAEQFF
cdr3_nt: TGTGCCACCAGCAGAGATTGGGTCGCAGAGCAGTTCTTC